The sequence of this T cell receptor beta chain was determined in a study of blood T cell repertoires in COVID-19. The protocol was immunoSEQ multiplex PCR, while the TCRdb copy is restricted to in-frame clones and leaves out a portion. The sample carries about 300,000 clones, about 90% recorded once. In germline, CDR1 is SGDLS, CDR2 YYNGEE. The length of the CDR3 is 15 residues. J gave up 3 bases and V 0 bases, and 4 bases lay outside the gene matches. The count of this clone is one. V is TRBV9 and J is TRBJ1-2, with TRBD1 identical over 8 bases. The source material was peripheral blood. The clonotype was recovered from a woman aged 50 to 60 with COVID-19, enrolled during active disease. The DNA of the CDR3 is TGTGCCAGCAGCGTAGCCGGACAGGGACACTATGGCTACACCTTC. Translated, it gives CASSVAGQGHYGYTF.